One TCR beta chain is described in this entry. Its antigen is not identified. With 4 bases removed from V and 5 bases from J, the gap between germline ends came to 17 bases. Germline CDR1 reads LGHNA; CDR2 reads YNFKEQ. The CDR3 extends over 16 amino acids. The source of the sample is a study of blood T cells in healthy people across ages. The study, taken as a whole, reports: Diversity figures derived from one million T cells were judged to underestimate the true value.

With a J-beta primer mix and a sample-barcoded 5' primer, a second PCR ran about 7 to 12 cycles. TCRdb re-analysed the 5' RACE reads in MiXCR, keeping a single row per CDR3 protein. The sample yields about 1.6 million distinct CDR3 sequences, 30% to 40% seen once. This chain uses TRBV4-2 with TRBJ1-4; possibly TRBD1 for D (5 bases). Sequenced sample: blood. The TCR sequence derives from a woman in her twenties or thirties in good health. CDR3 amino acids: CASSPETVMGNEKLFF. CDR3 in DNA: TGTGCCAGCAGCCCAGAGACAGTAATGGGGAATGAAAAACTGTTTTTT.